One and the same sample provided the 32 T cell receptor beta chains below, sequenced in a study of blood T cell repertoires in COVID-19. Profiling relied on immunoSEQ multiplex PCR, and the TCRdb table lists in-frame clones only, not all of them. Among around 250,000 clones listed, around four fifths were seen once. Source material: peripheral blood. The receptors stem from a man older than 75 with acute or convalescent COVID-19.

The V and J genes are TRBV30 and TRBJ1-3; the match to TRBD1 covers 7 bases. The V segment lost 3 bases and the J segment 2 bases; nucleotides outside the gene matches: 4. The germline gives CDR1 GTSNPN, CDR2 SVGIG (reference sequence). The CDR3 length is 14 residues. The chain's CDR3 is CAWRGTVTGNTIYF. DNA of the CDR3: TGTGCCTGGAGGGGGACAGTCACTGGAAACACCATATATTTT. The full variable domain, completed using reference TRBV30 and TRBJ1-3, is SQTIHQWPATLVQPVGSPLSLECTVEGTSNPNLYWYRQAAGRGLQLLFYSVGIGQISSEVPQNLSASRPQDRQFILSSKKLLLSDSGFYLCAWRGTVTGNTIYFGEGSWLTVV.

The rearrangement links TRBV28 to TRBJ2-7; 9 positions match TRBD1. The V segment lost 1 base and the J segment 7 bases; nucleotides outside the gene matches: 14. Germline CDR1 MDHEN, CDR2 SYDVKM. The CDR3 extends over 17 amino acids. CDR3 amino acids: CASSLSAGTGPFREQYF. DNA of the CDR3: TGTGCCAGCAGTTTATCTGCGGGGACAGGGCCATTCCGAGAGCAGTACTTC.

Comment on this clone: One end of the junction does not line up with germline, which may come from a read error. The gene calls are TRBV11-2 and TRBJ1-3; no firm D call. The CDR3 is 14 residues long. Germline CDR1 is SGHAT and CDR2 is FQNNGV. The CDR3 is CASSLDGSGNTIYF. As DNA, the CDR3 is TGTGCCAGCAGCCTAGACGGTAGTGGAAACACCATATATTTT.

This clone was observed a handful of times. The sample holds other DNA sequences that translate to the same CDR3. The chain has TRBV18 and TRBJ1-3; TRBD1 aligns across 11 bases. V trimming: 3 bases; J trimming: 4 bases; junction bases outside the gene matches: 2. This CDR3 spans 15 amino acids. The germline CDR1 and CDR2 sequences are KGHSH and LQKENI. This CDR3 reads CASSPDRGPGNTIYF. In DNA, the CDR3 is TGTGCCAGCTCACCGGACAGGGGGCCCGGAAACACCATATATTTT.

V usage is TRBV11-2 and J usage is TRBJ2-7, with unresolved D. Between the trimmed V and J ends, which lost 5 bases and 3 bases, there was a span of 17 bases. The germline gives CDR1 SGHAT, CDR2 FQNNGV. The CDR3 consists of 15 residues. The CDR3 loop is CASSANRPTNYEQYF. As DNA, the CDR3 is TGTGCCAGCAGCGCGAACAGACCGACGAACTACGAGCAGTACTTC.

This clone was counted once. V is TRBV27 and J is TRBJ1-5; possible D gene TRBD1, 5 bases. The CDR3 consists of 15 residues. Trimming left V 2 bases short and J 2 bases short, with 10 bases between. In germline, CDR1 is MNHEY, CDR2 SMNVEV (reference sequence). In DNA form, the CDR3 reads TGTGCCAGCAGTTTACAGGGTTTGGGCAATCAGCCCCAGCATTTT. Protein product: CASSLQGLGNQPQHF.

This chain joins TRBV5-4 and TRBJ1-1; tentative D call: TRBD1 (5 bases). The CDR3 covers 14 residues. The V end lost 4 bases, the J end lost 1 base, and 11 bases lay between the germline ends. Germline V gene data show CDR1 as SGHNT and CDR2 as YYREEE (reference sequence). The CDR3 sequence is CASSPRQTNTEAFF. The CDR3 DNA follows: TGTGCCAGCAGCCCAAGACAGACGAACACTGAAGCTTTCTTT.

This clone was seen more than once but under ten times. The chain uses TRBV20-1 and TRBJ1-6; D is uncertain. Trimming removed 5 bases at V and 12 bases at J, with 5 bases between. The germline V gene has CDR1 DFQATT and CDR2 SNEGSKA (reference sequence). There are 9 residues in the CDR3. DNA of the CDR3: TGCAGTGCTTCCCGACCCCTCCACTTT. This translates into CSASRPLHF.

The chain uses TRBV27 and TRBJ1-1, with 11 bases identical to TRBD1. V shed 3 bases, J shed 4 bases, and the junction held 10 bases outside the gene matches. The CDR3 consists of 17 residues. The germline gives CDR1 MNHEY, CDR2 SMNVEV (reference sequence). Written as DNA, the CDR3 is TGTGCCAGCAGTTTCTTACGGACAGGGGGCATCGGCACTGAAGCTTTCTTT. Translating it yields CASSFLRTGGIGTEAFF.

This clone was recorded a few times. V and J are TRBV3-1 (or the pseudogene TRBV3-2) and TRBJ1-1; D uncertain. Germline V gene data show CDR1 as LGHDT and CDR2 as YNNKEL (reference sequence). CDR3 length equals 14 residues. The V end was cut by 4 bases, the J end by 1 base, with 10 bases between. The CDR3 reads CASSPLAGNTEAFF. The CDR3 bases are TGTGCCAGCAGCCCCCTGGCAGGGAACACTGAAGCTTTCTTT.

V is TRBV27 and J is TRBJ2-7, with TRBD1 identical over 8 bases. This CDR3 region has 14 residues. CDR1 is MNHEY and CDR2 is SMNVEV in the germline V gene (reference sequence). The J segment lost 5 bases and the V segment lost 0 bases, leaving 3 bases of the junction unmatched. CDR3 loop: CASSLSQGAHEQYF. CDR3 nucleotide sequence: TGTGCCAGCAGTTTATCGCAGGGGGCCCACGAGCAGTACTTC.

The chain recombines TRBV2 with TRBJ2-2, with 8 bases matching TRBD1. Trimming at V came to 2 bases and at J to 6 bases, leaving 8 bases not matched to a gene. The CDR3 extends over 16 amino acids. Germline V gene sequence: CDR1 SNHLY, CDR2 FYNNEI. CDR3 DNA sequence: TGTGCCAGCAGTGAAATGCGGACAGGGTATTCCGGGGAGCTGTTTTTT. It is translated as CASSEMRTGYSGELFF.

The V call is TRBV6-6, the J call TRBJ1-1, with a possible D match to TRBD1 (6 bases). The germline CDR1 and CDR2 sequences are MNHNY and SVGAGI (reference sequence). The CDR3 spans 14 residues. V shed 5 bases and J shed 0 bases, with 10 bases lying between them. The CDR3, as DNA: TGTGCCAGCAGTGGGGGCGTTATGAACACTGAAGCTTTCTTT. Protein product: CASSGGVMNTEAFF.

The chain carries TRBV28 and TRBJ1-4; D is perhaps TRBD1 (5 bases). The CDR3 contains 16 residues. Trimming took off 11 bases at V and 3 bases at J, with 22 bases between the two ends. From germline, CDR1 is MDHEN and CDR2 SYDVKM. Written as DNA, the CDR3 is TGTGCCGGAAAGCCCGCGGGGGGGGGTCCTAATGAAAAACTGTTTTTT. Protein product: CAGKPAGGGPNEKLFF. The variable domain in full, with the rest retrieved from reference TRBV28 and TRBJ1-4, is DVKVTQSSRYLVKRTGEKVFLECVQDMDHENMFWYRQDPGLGLRLIYFSYDVKMKEKGDIPEGYSVSREKKERFSLILESASTNQTSMYLCAGKPAGGGPNEKLFFGSGTQLSVL.

The chain employs TRBV3-1 (or the pseudogene TRBV3-2) and TRBJ2-5; 8 bases line up with TRBD2. CDR1 is LGHDT and CDR2 is YNNKEL in the germline V gene (reference sequence). This CDR3 is 15 amino acids long. V dropped 3 bases and J dropped 5; count of bases not matched to a gene: 8. The CDR3 loop reads CASSQRGGQRETQYF. CDR3 in DNA: TGTGCCAGCAGCCAGCGCGGGGGGCAGAGGGAGACCCAGTACTTC.

V usage is TRBV27 and J usage is TRBJ2-1; possible D gene TRBD2, 7 bases. Germline lookup yields CDR1 MNHEY and CDR2 SMNVEV (reference sequence). This CDR3 comprises 19 residues. V was cut by 7 bases and J by 0 bases, with 25 bases left in between. CDR3 DNA sequence: TGTGCCAGCACCTTATGGGGCGGGGAGGGGGTGTACTCCTACAATGAGCAGTTCTTC. It is translated as CASTLWGGEGVYSYNEQFF.

The CDR3 is CASSIPIPRRANYGYTF. The CDR3 nucleotides are TGTGCCAGTAGTATCCCTATACCCCGCAGGGCTAACTATGGCTACACCTTC. The chain recombines TRBV19 with TRBJ1-2; D might be TRBD1 (5 bases). Germline lookup yields CDR1 LNHDA and CDR2 SQIVND (reference sequence). The V and J ends lost 3 bases and 0 bases respectively, with 17 bases between them. The CDR3 consists of 17 residues.

CDR3 bases: TGTGCCATCAGCGCCGGGACAGGGGCTAACTATGGCTACACCTTC. This sequence encodes CAISAGTGANYGYTF. This rearrangement joins TRBV10-3 to TRBJ1-2, with 10 bases matching TRBD1. The CDR3 has 15 residues. The V and J ends lost 6 bases and 0 bases, in that order; junction bases with no gene match: 4. CDR1 and CDR2 (germline): ENHRY, SYGVKD.

For the CDR3, the DNA is TGCAGCGCCAAAAACGCACAGCCTCCCTACGAGCAGTACTTC. It translates to CSAKNAQPPYEQYF. The chain joins TRBV29-1 to TRBJ2-7; D uncertain. The CDR3 contains 14 residues. Trimming took 7 bases from V and 2 from J, leaving 18 bases between them. The germline V gene has CDR1 SQVTM and CDR2 ANQGSEA.

The J gene is TRBJ1-4, the V gene TRBV3-1 (or the pseudogene TRBV3-2), with D perhaps TRBD1 (6 bases). The CDR3 is 15 residues long. Germline CDR1 reads LGHDT; CDR2 reads YNNKEL (reference sequence). Trimming took off 0 bases at V and 5 bases at J, with 10 bases between the two ends. Here the CDR3 reads CASSQDWQGNEKLFF. DNA of the CDR3: TGTGCCAGCAGCCAAGATTGGCAGGGGAATGAAAAACTGTTTTTT.

CDR3 sequence (DNA): TGCGCCAGCAGCGAGACTAGCGGGGGGGTTACAGATACGCAGTATTTT. Its protein product is CASSETSGGVTDTQYF. The rearrangement links TRBV5-1 to TRBJ2-3, with 14 bases that match TRBD2. CDR1 and CDR2 (germline): SGHRS, YFSETQ. V lost 4 bases and J lost 3; bases outside the gene matches: 4. The CDR3 loop spans 16 amino acids.

The chain couples TRBV18 to TRBJ2-2; a possible D gene is TRBD1 (6 bases). V gave up 5 bases and J gave up 0 bases, with 10 bases separating them. The CDR3 sequence is 15 residues long. The germline CDR1 and CDR2 sequences are KGHSH and LQKENI. In DNA form, the CDR3 reads TGTGCCAGCTCAACTTACAGGGCGAACACCGGGGAGCTGTTTTTT. This sequence encodes CASSTYRANTGELFF.

The J gene is TRBJ2-3, the V gene TRBV6-1, with D maybe TRBD2 (5 bases). The CDR3 contains 12 residues. Germline V gene sequence: CDR1 MNHNS, CDR2 SASEGT. Trimming shortened V by 2 bases and J by 8 bases, and 8 bases separated the two germline ends. The CDR3 loop is CASSETRGTQYF. The DNA of the CDR3 is TGTGCCAGCAGTGAAACCCGGGGTACGCAGTATTTT.

This chain links TRBV5-1 with TRBJ1-1, with D possibly matching TRBD1 (6 bases). There are 15 residues in the CDR3. V was shortened by 2 bases and J by 1 base, with 12 bases between the two germline ends. CDR1 is SGHRS and CDR2 is YFSETQ in the germline V gene. The CDR3 region has the DNA TGCGCCAGCAGCTTACAAGGGGGTACGAACACTGAAGCTTTCTTT. Amino acids: CASSLQGGTNTEAFF.

The genes are TRBV28 and TRBJ1-1; 11 bases match TRBD1. This CDR3 spans 15 amino acids. CDR1 MDHEN and CDR2 SYDVKM come from the germline V gene. V lost 6 bases, J lost 5 bases, and 8 bases stayed unmatched. The CDR3 sequence: CASSPRTGGLTEAFF. Here the CDR3 DNA reads TGTGCCAGCAGCCCCCGGACAGGGGGCTTAACTGAAGCTTTCTTT. The full variable domain, in which reference TRBV28 and TRBJ1-1 provide the parts outside the CDR3, is DVKVTQSSRYLVKRTGEKVFLECVQDMDHENMFWYRQDPGLGLRLIYFSYDVKMKEKGDIPEGYSVSREKKERFSLILESASTNQTSMYLCASSPRTGGLTEAFFGQGTRLTVV.

This clone was recorded a few times. Other DNA sequences from this sample encode an identical CDR3 as well. This sequence joins TRBV5-1 and TRBJ2-5; D is ambiguous. V shed 0 bases and J shed 2 bases, with 8 bases lying between them. This CDR3 is built from 14 residues. The germline V gene encodes CDR1 SGHRS and CDR2 YFSETQ. The CDR3 spells CASSLGAAQETQYF. DNA of the CDR3: TGCGCCAGCAGCTTGGGGGCCGCTCAAGAGACCCAGTACTTC.

The V and J genes are TRBV10-3 and TRBJ2-5, with a tentative D call TRBD2 (6 bases). From germline, CDR1 is ENHRY and CDR2 SYGVKD. This CDR3 contains 15 residues. Deletions cut 3 bases from V and 5 bases from J, with 16 bases between. CDR3 sequence: CAISESSATRETQYF. CDR3 DNA: TGTGCCATCAGTGAATCTAGCGCCACTAGGGAGACCCAGTACTTC.

The V gene is TRBV9, the J gene TRBJ2-3, with D perhaps TRBD2 (5 bases). Trimming stripped 4 bases from V and 6 bases from J, with 15 bases between. Germline V gives CDR1 SGDLS, CDR2 YYNGEE. The CDR3 totals 14 residues. CDR3 region: CASSSRVGVDTQYF. In nucleotides, the CDR3 is TGTGCCAGCAGCTCCCGTGTCGGGGTGGATACGCAGTATTTT.

Remarks on this clone: No conserved phenylalanine or tryptophan ends this CDR3, so it is likely a read error. It is unclear where the CDR3 begins or ends on the DNA, so no DNA is shown, and the CDR3 is as TCRdb lists it. The rearrangement joins TRBV6-1 to TRBJ2-7; the table's D call TRBD1 went unverified against the DNA. The germline V gene encodes CDR1 MNHNS and CDR2 SASEGT. Inclusive of both ends, the CDR3 amounts to 12 amino acids. CDR3: CASSENGGRVRI.

The CDR3 region is CASTDPRTGRLGTEAFF. The CDR3, as DNA: TGCGCCAGCACGGACCCCAGGACGGGGAGGTTGGGCACTGAAGCTTTCTTT. J is TRBJ1-1 and V is TRBV10-2; no reliable D call. Trimming pared 7 bases from V and 4 bases from J, leaving 25 bases between. This CDR3 contains 17 residues. Germline V gene lookup returns CDR1 WSHSY and CDR2 SAAADI.

The V and J genes are TRBV7-2 and TRBJ2-1; tentatively, D is TRBD2 (5 bases). Trimming removed 1 base at V and 1 base at J, with 17 bases between. Germline loops: CDR1 SGHTA, CDR2 FQGNSA. The CDR3 has 18 amino acids. The CDR3 protein is CASSLGFGGLTSYNEQFF. In DNA, the CDR3 is TGTGCCAGCAGCTTAGGCTTCGGAGGCCTTACGTCCTACAATGAGCAGTTCTTC.

This clone has only a few counts. The CDR3 here is CASSRTSGNEQYF. CDR3 DNA: TGTGCCAGCTCTCGGACTAGCGGGAACGAGCAGTACTTC. The V call is TRBV18, the J call TRBJ2-7; the match to TRBD2 covers 12 bases. Germline values: CDR1 KGHSH, CDR2 LQKENI. The CDR3 is made up of 13 amino acids. Germline trimming cut 6 bases from V and 5 bases from J; bases unmatched to any gene: 2.